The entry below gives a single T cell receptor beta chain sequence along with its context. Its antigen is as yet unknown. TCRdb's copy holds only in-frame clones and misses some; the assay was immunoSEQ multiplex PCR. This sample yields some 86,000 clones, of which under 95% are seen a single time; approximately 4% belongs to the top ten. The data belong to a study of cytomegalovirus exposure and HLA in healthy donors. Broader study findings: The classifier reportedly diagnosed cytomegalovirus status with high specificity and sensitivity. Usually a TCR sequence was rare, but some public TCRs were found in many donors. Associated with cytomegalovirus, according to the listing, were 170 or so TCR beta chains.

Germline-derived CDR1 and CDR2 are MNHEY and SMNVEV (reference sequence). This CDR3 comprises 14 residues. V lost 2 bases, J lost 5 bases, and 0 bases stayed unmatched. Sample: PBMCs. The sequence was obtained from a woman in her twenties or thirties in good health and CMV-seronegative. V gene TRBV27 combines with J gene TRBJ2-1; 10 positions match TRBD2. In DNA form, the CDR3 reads TGTGCCAGCAGTTTAGGACTAGCGGACAATGAGCAGTTCTTC. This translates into CASSLGLADNEQFF.